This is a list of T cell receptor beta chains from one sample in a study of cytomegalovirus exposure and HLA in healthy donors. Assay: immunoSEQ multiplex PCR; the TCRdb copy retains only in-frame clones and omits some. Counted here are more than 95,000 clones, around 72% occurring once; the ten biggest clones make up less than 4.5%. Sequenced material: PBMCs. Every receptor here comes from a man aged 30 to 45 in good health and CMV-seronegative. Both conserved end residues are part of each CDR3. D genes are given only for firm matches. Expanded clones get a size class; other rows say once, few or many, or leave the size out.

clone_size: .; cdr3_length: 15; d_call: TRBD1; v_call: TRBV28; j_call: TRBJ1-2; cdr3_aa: CASSSPSTGKDGYTF; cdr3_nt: TGTGCCAGCAGTTCCCCATCGACAGGGAAAGATGGCTACACCTTC
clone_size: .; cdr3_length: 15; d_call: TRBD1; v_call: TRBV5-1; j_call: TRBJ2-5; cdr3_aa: CASSSVRDSQETQYF; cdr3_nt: TGCGCCAGCAGCTCGGTCCGGGACAGCCAAGAGACCCAGTACTTC
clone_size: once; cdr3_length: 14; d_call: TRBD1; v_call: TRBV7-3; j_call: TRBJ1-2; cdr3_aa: CASSPGTGPYGYTF; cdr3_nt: TGTGCCAGCAGCCCGGGGACAGGGCCCTATGGCTACACCTTC
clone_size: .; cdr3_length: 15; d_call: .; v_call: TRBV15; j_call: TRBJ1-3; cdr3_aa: CATSRDGTAGNTIYF; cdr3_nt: TGTGCCACCAGCAGAGATGGTACAGCTGGAAACACCATATATTTT
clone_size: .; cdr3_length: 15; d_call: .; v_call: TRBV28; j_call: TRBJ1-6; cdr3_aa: CASRNVPQGNSPLHF; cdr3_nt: TGTGCCAGCAGAAACGTCCCGCAGGGGAATTCACCCCTCCACTTT
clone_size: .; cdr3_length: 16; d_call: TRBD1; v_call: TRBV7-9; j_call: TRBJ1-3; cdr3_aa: CSSRSRTQGAGNTIYF; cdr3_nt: TGTTCCAGCAGGAGTCGAACACAGGGGGCGGGAAACACCATATATTTT
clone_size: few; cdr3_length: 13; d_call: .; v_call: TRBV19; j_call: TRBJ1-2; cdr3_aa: CASSYGEGYGYTF; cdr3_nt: TGTGCCAGTAGTTACGGAGAAGGCTATGGCTACACCTTC
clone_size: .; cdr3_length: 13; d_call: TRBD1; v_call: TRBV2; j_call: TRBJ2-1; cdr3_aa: CASKWTGTGEQFF; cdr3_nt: TGTGCCAGCAAGTGGACAGGGACCGGTGAGCAGTTCTTC
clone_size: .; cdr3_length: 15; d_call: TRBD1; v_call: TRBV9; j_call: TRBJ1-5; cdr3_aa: CASSARDSPNQPQHF; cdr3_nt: TGTGCCAGCAGCGCGAGGGACAGCCCCAATCAGCCCCAGCATTTT
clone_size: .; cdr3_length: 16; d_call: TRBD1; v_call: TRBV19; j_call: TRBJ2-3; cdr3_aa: CASSPRGQGPTDTQYF; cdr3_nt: TGTGCCAGTAGCCCCAGGGGACAGGGCCCCACAGATACGCAGTATTTT
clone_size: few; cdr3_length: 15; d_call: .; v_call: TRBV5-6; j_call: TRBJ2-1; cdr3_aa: CASSLAGGYYNEQFF; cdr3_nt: TGTGCCAGCAGCTTGGCGGGGGGCTACTACAATGAGCAGTTCTTC
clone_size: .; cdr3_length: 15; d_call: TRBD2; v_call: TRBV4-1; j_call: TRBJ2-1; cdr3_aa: CASSQGLAGSDEQFF; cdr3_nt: TGCGCCAGCAGCCAAGGACTAGCGGGTAGCGATGAGCAGTTCTTC
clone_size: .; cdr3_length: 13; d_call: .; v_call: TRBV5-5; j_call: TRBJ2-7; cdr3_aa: CASSLLDSYEQYF; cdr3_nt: TGTGCCAGCAGCTTGCTGGACAGCTACGAGCAGTACTTC
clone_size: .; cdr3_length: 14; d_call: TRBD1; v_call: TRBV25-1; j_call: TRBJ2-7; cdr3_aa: CASSDRTGSDEQYF; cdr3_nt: TGTGCCAGCAGTGATCGGACAGGGTCCGACGAGCAGTACTTC
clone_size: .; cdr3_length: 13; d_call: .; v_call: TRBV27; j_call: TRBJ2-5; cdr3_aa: CASSSGVWETQYF; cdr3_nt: TGTGCCAGCAGTTCAGGGGTATGGGAGACCCAGTACTTC
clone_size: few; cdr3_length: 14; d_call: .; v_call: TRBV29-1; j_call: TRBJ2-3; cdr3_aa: CSFLPLSGGWTQYF; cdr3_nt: TGCAGCTTCCTCCCACTTAGCGGCGGATGGACGCAGTATTTT
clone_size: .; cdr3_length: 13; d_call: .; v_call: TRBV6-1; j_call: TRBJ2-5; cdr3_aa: CASRERLAETQYF; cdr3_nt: TGTGCCAGCAGAGAACGCCTAGCGGAGACCCAGTACTTC
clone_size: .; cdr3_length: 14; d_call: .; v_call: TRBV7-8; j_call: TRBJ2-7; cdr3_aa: CASSSSGTQYEQYF; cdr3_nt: TGTGCCAGCAGCTCCTCCGGGACACAGTACGAGCAGTACTTC
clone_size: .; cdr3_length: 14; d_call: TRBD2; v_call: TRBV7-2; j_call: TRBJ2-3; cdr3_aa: CASSLRTSPDTQYF; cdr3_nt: TGTGCCAGCAGCCTAAGGACTAGCCCAGATACGCAGTATTTT
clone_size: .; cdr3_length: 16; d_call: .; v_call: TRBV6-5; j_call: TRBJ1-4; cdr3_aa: CASSYTALTVNEKLFF; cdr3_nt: TGTGCCAGCAGTTACACGGCGCTGACAGTTAATGAAAAACTGTTTTTT
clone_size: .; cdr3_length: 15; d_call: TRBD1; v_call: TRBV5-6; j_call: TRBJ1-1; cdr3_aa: CASSYFGQGRTEAFF; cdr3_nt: TGTGCCAGCAGCTACTTTGGACAGGGGCGGACTGAAGCTTTCTTT
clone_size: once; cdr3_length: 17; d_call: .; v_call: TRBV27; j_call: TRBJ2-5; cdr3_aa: CASSFMSQGLIQETQYF; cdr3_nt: TGTGCCAGCAGTTTCATGTCCCAGGGGCTAATCCAAGAGACCCAGTACTTC
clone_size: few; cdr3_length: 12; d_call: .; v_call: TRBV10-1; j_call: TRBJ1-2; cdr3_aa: CASSESDQGSTF; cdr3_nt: TGCGCCAGCAGTGAGTCGGATCAGGGTTCCACCTTC
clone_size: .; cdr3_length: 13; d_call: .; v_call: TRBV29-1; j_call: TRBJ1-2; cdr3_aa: CSVETGFDYGYTF; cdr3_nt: TGCAGCGTTGAAACGGGGTTTGACTATGGCTACACCTTC
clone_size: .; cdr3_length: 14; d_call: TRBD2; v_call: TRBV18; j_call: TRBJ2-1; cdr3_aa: CASSPGLGSREQFF; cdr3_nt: TGTGCCAGCTCACCGGGACTAGGGAGTCGCGAGCAGTTCTTC
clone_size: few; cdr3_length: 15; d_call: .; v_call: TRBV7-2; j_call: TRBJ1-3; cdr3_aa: CASSLASGAGNTIYF; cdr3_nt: TGTGCCAGCAGCTTAGCGAGCGGGGCTGGAAACACCATATATTTT
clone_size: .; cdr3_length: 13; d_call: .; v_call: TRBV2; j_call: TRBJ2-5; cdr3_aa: CATTRGGSETQYF; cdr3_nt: TGTGCCACCACTAGGGGGGGATCGGAGACCCAGTACTTC
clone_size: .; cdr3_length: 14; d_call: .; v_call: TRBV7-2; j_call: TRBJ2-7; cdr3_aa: CASSPEQGFYEQYF; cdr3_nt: TGTGCCAGCAGCCCCGAACAGGGATTCTACGAGCAGTACTTC
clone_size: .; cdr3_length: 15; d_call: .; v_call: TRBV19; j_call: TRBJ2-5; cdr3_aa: CASSPRLAGKGGQYF; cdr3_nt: TGTGCCAGTAGCCCCAGACTAGCCGGAAAGGGGGGCCAGTACTTC
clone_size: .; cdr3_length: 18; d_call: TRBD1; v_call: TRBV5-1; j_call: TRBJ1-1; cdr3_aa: CASSLRGGEELMNTEAFF; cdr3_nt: TGCGCCAGCAGCCTTCGAGGGGGCGAGGAACTAATGAACACTGAAGCTTTCTTT
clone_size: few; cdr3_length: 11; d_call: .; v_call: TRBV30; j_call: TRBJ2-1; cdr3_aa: CAQGYLNEQFF; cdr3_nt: TGTGCCCAGGGGTACCTCAATGAGCAGTTCTTC
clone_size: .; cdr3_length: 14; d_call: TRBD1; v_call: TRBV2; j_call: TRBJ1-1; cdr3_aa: CASSGSALTGRAFF; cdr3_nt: TGTGCCAGCAGTGGTAGCGCTCTGACAGGGCGGGCTTTCTTT
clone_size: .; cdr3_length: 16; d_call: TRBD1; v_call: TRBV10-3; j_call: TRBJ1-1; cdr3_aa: CAISPRNGQGKAEAFF; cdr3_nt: TGTGCCATCAGCCCCCGAAACGGACAGGGGAAGGCTGAAGCTTTCTTT
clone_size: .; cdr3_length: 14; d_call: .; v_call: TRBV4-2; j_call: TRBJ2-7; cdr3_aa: CASSQGQGNYEQYF; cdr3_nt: TGTGCCAGCAGCCAAGGGCAGGGGAACTACGAGCAGTACTTC
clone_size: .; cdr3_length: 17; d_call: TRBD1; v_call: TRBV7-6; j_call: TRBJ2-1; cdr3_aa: CASSLGVRDRGRGEQFF; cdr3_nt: TGTGCCAGCAGCTTAGGAGTTCGGGACAGGGGGCGCGGTGAGCAGTTCTTC
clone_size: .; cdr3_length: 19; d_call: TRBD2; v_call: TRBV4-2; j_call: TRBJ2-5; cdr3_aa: CASSQDLGLAGRGQETQYF; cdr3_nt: TGTGCCAGCAGCCAAGATCTCGGCCTAGCGGGGAGGGGCCAAGAGACCCAGTACTTC